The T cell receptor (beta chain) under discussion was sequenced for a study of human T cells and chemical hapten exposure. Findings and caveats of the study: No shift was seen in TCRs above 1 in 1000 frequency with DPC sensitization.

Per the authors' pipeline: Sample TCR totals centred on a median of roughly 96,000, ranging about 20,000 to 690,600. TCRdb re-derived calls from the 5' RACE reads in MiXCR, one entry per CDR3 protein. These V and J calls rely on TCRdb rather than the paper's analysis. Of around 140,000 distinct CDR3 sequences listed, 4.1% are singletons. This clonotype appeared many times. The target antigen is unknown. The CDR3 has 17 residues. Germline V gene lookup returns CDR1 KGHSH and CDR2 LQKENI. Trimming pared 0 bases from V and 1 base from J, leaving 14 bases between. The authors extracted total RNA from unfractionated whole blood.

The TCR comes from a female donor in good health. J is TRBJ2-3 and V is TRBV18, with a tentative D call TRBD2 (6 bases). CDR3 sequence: CASSPPGSGGGTDTQYF. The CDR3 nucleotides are TGTGCCAGCTCACCACCCGGGAGTGGCGGGGGCACAGATACGCAGTATTTT.